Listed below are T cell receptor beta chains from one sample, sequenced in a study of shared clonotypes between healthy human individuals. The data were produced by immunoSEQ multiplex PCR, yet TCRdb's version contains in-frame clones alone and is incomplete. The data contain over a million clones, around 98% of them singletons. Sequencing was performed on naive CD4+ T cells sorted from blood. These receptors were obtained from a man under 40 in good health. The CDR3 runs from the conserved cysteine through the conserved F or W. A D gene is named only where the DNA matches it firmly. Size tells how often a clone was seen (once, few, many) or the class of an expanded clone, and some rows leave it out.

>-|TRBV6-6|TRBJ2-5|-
CASSPRVTAQETQYF
TGTGCCAGCAGTCCACGGGTAACCGCGCAAGAGACCCAGTACTTC
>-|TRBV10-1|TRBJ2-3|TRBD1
CASSEGTGIADTQYF
TGCGCCAGCAGTGAGGGGACAGGGATCGCAGATACGCAGTATTTT
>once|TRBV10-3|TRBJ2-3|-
CAISDLGTDTQYF
TGTGCCATCAGTGACCTCGGCACAGATACGCAGTATTTT
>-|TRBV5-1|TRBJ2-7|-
CASSVERSSYEQYF
TGCGCCAGCAGCGTAGAGCGGAGTTCCTACGAGCAGTACTTC
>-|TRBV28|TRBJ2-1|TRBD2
CASSPQGLAGGGEQFF
TGTGCCAGCAGTCCACAGGGACTAGCTGGAGGGGGTGAGCAGTTCTTC
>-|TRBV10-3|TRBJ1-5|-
CAISEGSDQPQHF
TGTGCCATCAGTGAGGGTAGCGATCAGCCCCAGCATTTT
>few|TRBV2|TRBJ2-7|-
CASREDTHGYEQYF
TGTGCCAGCAGAGAAGACACCCATGGCTACGAGCAGTACTTC
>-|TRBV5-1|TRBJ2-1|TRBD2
CASSAGLAGGPAFYNEQFF
TGCGCCAGCAGCGCGGGACTAGCGGGAGGCCCTGCCTTCTACAATGAGCAGTTCTTC
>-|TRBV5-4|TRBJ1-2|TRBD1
CASSIRQGNGYTF
TGTGCCAGCAGCATAAGACAGGGTAATGGCTACACCTTC
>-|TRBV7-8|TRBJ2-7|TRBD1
CASSLARTGEYEQYF
TGTGCCAGCAGCTTAGCACGGACAGGGGAATACGAGCAGTACTTC
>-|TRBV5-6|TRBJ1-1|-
CASSFGGVNTEAFF
TGTGCCAGCAGCTTCGGGGGGGTGAACACTGAAGCTTTCTTT
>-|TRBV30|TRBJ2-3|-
CAWSAKAGHDTQYF
TGTGCCTGGAGTGCAAAAGCGGGACATGATACGCAGTATTTT
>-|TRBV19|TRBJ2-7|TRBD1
CASSIRQGTYEQYF
TGTGCCAGTAGTATTAGACAGGGGACCTACGAGCAGTACTTC
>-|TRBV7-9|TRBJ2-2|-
CASSIHQSTSNTGELFF
TGTGCCAGCAGCATTCACCAGTCGACTAGTAACACCGGGGAGCTGTTTTTT
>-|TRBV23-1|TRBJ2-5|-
CASCRPTGIRETQYF
TGCGCCAGCTGCCGCCCTACAGGTATCCGAGAGACCCAGTACTTC
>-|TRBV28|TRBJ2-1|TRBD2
CASSPSTSGSSYNEQFF
TGTGCCAGCAGTCCCTCAACTAGCGGGAGTTCCTACAATGAGCAGTTCTTC
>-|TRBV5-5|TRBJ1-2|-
CASSAGTTYGYTF
TGTGCCAGCAGCGCCGGGACAACCTATGGCTACACCTTC
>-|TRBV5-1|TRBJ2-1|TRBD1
CASTLGTGAYNEQFF
TGCGCCAGCACCTTGGGCACAGGGGCCTACAATGAGCAGTTCTTC
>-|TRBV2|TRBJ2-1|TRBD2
CASSRILAGGHEQFF
TGTGCCAGCAGTCGTATACTAGCGGGAGGACATGAGCAGTTCTTC
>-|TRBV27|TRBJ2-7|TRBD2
CASSLGTSGLYEQYF
TGTGCCAGCAGTTTAGGGACTAGCGGACTATACGAGCAGTACTTC
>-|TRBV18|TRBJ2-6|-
CASSSGSQRRGANVLTF
TGTGCCAGCTCGTCCGGGAGCCAGAGACGGGGGGCCAACGTCCTGACTTTC
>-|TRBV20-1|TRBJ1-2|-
CSASRGGYTF
TGCAGTGCTAGTCGTGGGGGCTACACCTTC
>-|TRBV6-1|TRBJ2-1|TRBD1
CASRSGTGNNEQFF
TGTGCCAGCAGATCCGGGACAGGGAATAATGAGCAGTTCTTC
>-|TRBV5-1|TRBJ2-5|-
CASSLVGDIAETQYF
TGCGCCAGCAGCTTGGTAGGGGACATAGCGGAGACCCAGTACTTC
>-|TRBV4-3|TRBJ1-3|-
CASSQDHGGPSGNTIYF
TGCGCCAGCAGCCAAGATCATGGAGGGCCCTCTGGAAACACCATATATTTT
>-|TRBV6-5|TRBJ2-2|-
CASRPIVTGELFF
TGTGCCAGCAGGCCAATTGTCACCGGGGAGCTGTTTTTT
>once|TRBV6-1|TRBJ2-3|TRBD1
CASREGQGAKDTQYF
TGTGCCAGCAGGGAAGGACAGGGGGCGAAAGATACGCAGTATTTT
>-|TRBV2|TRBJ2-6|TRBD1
CASSKTGTGLGGANVLTF
TGTGCCAGCAGTAAAACCGGGACAGGGTTAGGTGGGGCCAACGTCCTGACTTTC
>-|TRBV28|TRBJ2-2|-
CASSPPTANTGELFF
TGTGCCAGCAGCCCCCCGACAGCGAACACCGGGGAGCTGTTTTTT
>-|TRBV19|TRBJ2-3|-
CASSTSPDTQYF
TGTGCCAGTAGTACGTCCCCAGATACGCAGTATTTT
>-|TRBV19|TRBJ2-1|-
CASSILRGGLSSYNEQFF
TGTGCCAGTAGTATCCTGAGGGGCGGCCTAAGCTCCTACAATGAGCAGTTCTTC
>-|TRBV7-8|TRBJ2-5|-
CASSWGGNRETQYF
TGTGCCAGCAGCTGGGGGGGCAACCGGGAGACCCAGTACTTC